This TCR beta chain was obtained from a study of T cell responses to AZD1222 COVID-19 vaccine. This table comes from immunoSEQ multiplex PCR, and its TCRdb copy is limited to in-frame clones, with some not included. The sample lists 120,000 to 150,000 clones, about nine tenths seen once, with around 3.6% in the top ten. Study findings and constraints: Receipt of two AZD1222 doses was followed by a rise in Spike-specific TCR breadth and depth.

In regard to this clone: The target antigen is unknown.

The CDR3 is 13 amino acids. Germline values: CDR1 SGHNT, CDR2 YENEEA. Trimming took off 3 bases at V and 5 bases at J, with 10 bases between the two ends. The receptor's source is an adult in good health. The input for sequencing was peripheral blood, taken on day 0 of AZD1222 vaccination. The chain carries TRBV11-3 and TRBJ1-2; D may be TRBD1 (6 bases). CDR3 nucleotides: TGTGCCAGCAGCTTGGGCCAGGGGTATGGCTACACCTTC. Its protein product is CASSLGQGYGYTF.